This T cell receptor (beta chain) was obtained from a study of beta chain features in type 1 diabetes. About this clone itself: The antigen is not known.

The germline CDR1 and CDR2 sequences are SGHTA and FQGNSA. Trimming pared 5 bases from V and 3 bases from J, leaving 7 bases between. This CDR3 is 12 amino acids long. Investigators reverse transcribed all isolated RNA, so they sequenced expressed TCRB transcripts. Sequencing used immunoSEQ multiplex PCR; TCRdb keeps in-frame clones, though not all of them. This table holds 100,000 to 150,000 clones, 15% to 20% found once. Findings and limits, study-wide: The question of HLA type influencing TCRB rearrangement was one that remained unresolved here. PCR might show a preference for shorter templates, equally across patients and controls. Researchers report that Type 1 diabetes patients had moderately but significantly shorter TCRB CDR3s across all four CD4+ subsets.

The sequenced material came from central memory CD4+ T cells from blood. The chain joins TRBV7-2 to TRBJ2-5; D is unclear. The sequence was collected from a man between 18 and 29 years old with type 1 diabetes. CDR3 in amino acids: CASSPQKETQYF. The CDR3 region has the DNA TGTGCCAGCAGCCCACAGAAAGAGACCCAGTACTTC.